This T cell receptor (beta chain) is from a study of Ad26.COV2.S vaccination and SARS-CoV-2 variants. Study details: Participants got Ad26.COV2.S intramuscularly, once or twice 56 days apart.

The protocol was immunoSEQ multiplex PCR, while the TCRdb copy is restricted to in-frame clones and leaves out a portion. The profile covers roughly 500,000 clones, with around 85% appearing a single time and more than 10% taken by the ten largest. Treatment of the sample: some 19 received Ad26.COV2.S at low or high dose, single or two shots; 5 received placebo; per-sample allocation not given. Samples were taken on day 63 after the first vaccine or placebo injection. Germline V gene data show CDR1 as MNHEY and CDR2 as SMNVEV (reference sequence). The V gene end was trimmed by 2 bases and the J gene end by 5 bases; junction bases not matched to a gene: 5. This CDR3 contains 15 residues.

This chain uses TRBV27 with TRBJ1-4; 7 bases map to TRBD1. This TCR was sampled from a person between 18 and 60 years old who received the Ad26.COV2.S COVID-19 vaccine or a placebo. Source: peripheral blood, taken in a trial of Ad26.COV2.S vaccine versus placebo. Here the CDR3 reads CASSLGTANNEKLFF. CDR3 nucleotides: TGTGCCAGCAGTTTAGGGACAGCAAACAATGAAAAACTGTTTTTT.